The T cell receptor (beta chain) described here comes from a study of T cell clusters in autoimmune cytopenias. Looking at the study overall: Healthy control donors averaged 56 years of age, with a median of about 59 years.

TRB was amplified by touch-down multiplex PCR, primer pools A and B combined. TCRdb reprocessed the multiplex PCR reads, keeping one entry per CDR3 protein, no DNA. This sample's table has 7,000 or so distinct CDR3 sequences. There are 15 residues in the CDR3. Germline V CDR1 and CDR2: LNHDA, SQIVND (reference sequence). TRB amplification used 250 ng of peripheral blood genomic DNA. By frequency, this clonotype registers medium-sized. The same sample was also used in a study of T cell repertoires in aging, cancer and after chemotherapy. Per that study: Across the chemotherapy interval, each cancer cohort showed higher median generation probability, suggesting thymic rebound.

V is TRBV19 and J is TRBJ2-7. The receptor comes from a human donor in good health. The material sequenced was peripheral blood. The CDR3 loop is CASRSSDGSAYEQYF.